These 11 T cell receptor beta chains were sequenced from one sample in a study of cytomegalovirus exposure and HLA in healthy donors. 60 Vbeta and 13 Jbeta primers were used in PCR. Measured with immunoSEQ multiplex PCR; TCRdb has only the in-frame clones, and not every one. This sample yields 90,000 to 120,000 clones, of which more than 75% are seen a single time; about 4.2% belongs to the top ten. The sample comprised PBMCs. Every receptor here comes from a woman in her forties or fifties in good health and CMV-seropositive.

The chain has TRBV7-9 and TRBJ1-2; D gene ambiguous. The V gene lost 4 bases and the J gene lost 4 bases, with 4 bases spanning the gap. Looked up from germline, CDR1 is SEHNR and CDR2 is FQNEAQ (reference sequence). CDR3 length: 11 amino acids. CDR3 in DNA: TGTGCCAGCAGCTCTATCTATGGCTACACCTTC. This translates into CASSSIYGYTF.

The chain couples TRBV18 to TRBJ1-1; 9 positions match TRBD1. Losses at the gene ends were 6 bases for V and 3 bases for J; bases not matched to a gene: 8. The germline CDR1 and CDR2 sequences are KGHSH and LQKENI. The CDR3 sequence is 15 residues long. CDR3 DNA sequence: TGTGCCAGCTCCCTTCGGGACAGGGATCACACTGAAGCTTTCTTT. Its protein product is CASSLRDRDHTEAFF.

The gene calls are TRBV14 and TRBJ2-7, with a weak D call TRBD1 (6 bases). Germline V gene lookup returns CDR1 SGHDN and CDR2 FVKESK. V dropped 5 bases and J dropped 6 bases, with 17 bases sitting between them. The CDR3 runs to 14 residues. The CDR3 sequence is CASSSQGTLGEQYF. For the CDR3, the DNA is TGTGCCAGCAGCTCCCAGGGGACCCTCGGCGAGCAGTACTTC.

A note on this clone: Other DNA sequences from this sample encode an identical CDR3 as well. The rearrangement joins TRBV11-2 to TRBJ2-7; maybe TRBD1 (5 bases). The CDR3 spans 15 residues. The V and J ends lost 5 bases and 0 bases respectively, with 14 bases between them. Germline V CDR1 and CDR2: SGHAT, FQNNGV. The CDR3 DNA reads TGTGCCAGCAGCCAATCAGACAGTCTCTCCTACGAGCAGTACTTC. Its translation: CASSQSDSLSYEQYF.

This clone was seen more than once but under ten times. For the CDR3, the DNA is TGTGCCTGGAGTCCGGGAAGCTGGAATTCACCCCTCCACTTT. It yields the protein CAWSPGSWNSPLHF. V and J are TRBV30 and TRBJ1-6; D not resolved. V lost 2 bases and J lost 7, with 12 bases in between. The CDR3 has 14 amino acids. Germline V CDR1 and CDR2: GTSNPN, SVGIG (reference sequence).

This clone occurred once. As DNA, the CDR3 is TGTGCCAGCTCACCATCGGGACAGCCCCACTACGAGCAGTACTTC. Translating gives CASSPSGQPHYEQYF. The genes are TRBV18 and TRBJ2-7, with 7 bases fitting TRBD1. CDR3 length: 15 amino acids. V was pared by 2 bases and J by 3 bases, with 7 bases of the junction left unmatched. Germline CDR1 reads KGHSH; CDR2 reads LQKENI.

The V gene is TRBV2, the J gene TRBJ1-2; perhaps TRBD1 as D (6 bases). The CDR3 is 16 residues long. Germline V gives CDR1 SNHLY, CDR2 FYNNEI. With 1 base removed from V and 2 bases from J, the gap between germline ends came to 14 bases. The CDR3 spells CASSEVRGGLNYGYTF. CDR3 bases: TGTGCCAGCAGTGAAGTCAGGGGCGGTCTAAACTATGGCTACACCTTC.

CDR3 DNA: TGTGCCAGCAGATTGACTAGCCAAAGCACAGATACGCAGTATTTT. Translation: CASRLTSQSTDTQYF. This chain connects TRBV5-4 to TRBJ2-3; 7 nucleotides line up with TRBD2. Germline loops: CDR1 SGHNT, CDR2 YYREEE (reference sequence). V dropped 5 bases and J dropped 0; count of bases not matched to a gene: 6. This CDR3 is 15 amino acids long.

This clone was found a few times. This sequence joins TRBV6-6 and TRBJ2-2, with 9 positions matching TRBD1. This CDR3 has 15 amino acids. With V trimmed by 4 bases and J by 5 bases, 5 bases remained unmatched. CDR1 and CDR2 (germline): MNHNY, SVGAGI (reference sequence). This CDR3 reads CASSFGTGRTGELFF. CDR3 DNA sequence: TGTGCCAGCAGTTTCGGGACAGGGAGGACCGGGGAGCTGTTTTTT.

V is TRBV9 and J is TRBJ2-2; 9 positions agree with TRBD2. Germline V CDR1 and CDR2: SGDLS, YYNGEE. The CDR3 length is 14 residues. J gave up 6 bases and V 2 bases, and 2 bases lay outside the gene matches. The CDR3 is CASSVGTSPGELFF. The DNA for the CDR3 is TGTGCCAGCAGCGTCGGGACTAGCCCCGGGGAGCTGTTTTTT. Full variable domain (rest looked up from reference TRBV9 and TRBJ2-2): DSGVTQTPKHLITATGQRVTLRCSPRSGDLSVYWYQQSLDQGLQFLIQYYNGEERAKGNILERFSAQQFPDLHSELNLSSLELGDSALYFCASSVGTSPGELFFGEGSRLTVL.

In this sample, this clone turned up a few times. The J gene is TRBJ2-4, the V gene TRBV6-4, with 9 bases lining up with TRBD1. Germline-derived CDR1 and CDR2 are MRHNA and SNTAGT. The junction had 21 bases not matched to a gene; V was cut back by 6 bases and J by 9 bases. The CDR3 runs to 18 residues. The CDR3 protein is CASRETGTGTQRGGIQYF. In DNA, the CDR3 is TGTGCCAGCAGAGAAACCGGGACAGGGACCCAAAGGGGGGGCATTCAGTACTTC.